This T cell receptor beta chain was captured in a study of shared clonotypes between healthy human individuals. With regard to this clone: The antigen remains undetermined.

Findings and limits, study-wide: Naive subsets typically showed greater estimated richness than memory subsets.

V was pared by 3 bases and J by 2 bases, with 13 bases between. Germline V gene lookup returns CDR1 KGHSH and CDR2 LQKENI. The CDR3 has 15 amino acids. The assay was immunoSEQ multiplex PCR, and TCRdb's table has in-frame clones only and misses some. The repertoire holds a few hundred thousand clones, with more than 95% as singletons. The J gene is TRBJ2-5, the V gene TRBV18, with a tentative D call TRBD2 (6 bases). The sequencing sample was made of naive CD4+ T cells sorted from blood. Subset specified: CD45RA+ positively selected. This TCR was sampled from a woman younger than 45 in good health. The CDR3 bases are TGTGCCAGCTCACCCACACGGGACTCTCAAGAGACCCAGTACTTC. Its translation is CASSPTRDSQETQYF.